This T cell receptor (beta chain) was sequenced in a study of beta chain features in type 1 diabetes. Germline CDR1 reads SNHLY; CDR2 reads FYNNEI. J lost 1 base, V lost 8 bases, and 6 bases had no gene match. The CDR3 runs to 14 residues. This clone was recorded at least ten times. Sequenced material consisted of expressed TCRB transcripts (all of the isolated RNA was reverse transcribed). Data came from immunoSEQ multiplex PCR; TCRdb stores just in-frame clones and leaves some out. The top ten clones hold 0.44% of a sample with over 300,000 clones, 8% of them seen once. The sequence was collected from a woman aged 18-29 years in good health. The rearrangement joins TRBV2 to TRBJ2-5, with 8 bases matching TRBD2. The sample consisted of central memory CD4+ T cells from blood. CDR3 protein: CASFLREAQETQYF. CDR3 sequence (DNA): TGTGCCAGCTTTTTGCGGGAGGCCCAAGAGACCCAGTACTTC.